This T cell receptor beta chain was documented in a study of blood T cells in healthy people across ages. This CDR3 is built from 17 residues. CDR1 and CDR2 from the germline V gene are LGHNA and YSLEER. Unmatched junction bases numbered 9, after V lost 0 bases and J lost 4 bases. This clonotype was found a few times. Using a J-beta primer mix together with a sample-barcoded 5' primer, a second PCR was run for roughly 6 to 12 cycles. At least 2.5 million CDR3-containing paired-end reads were obtained per sample. TCRdb re-analysed the 5' RACE reads in MiXCR, keeping a single row per CDR3 protein. The sample consists of about 1.1 million distinct CDR3 sequences, roughly two fifths of them appearing once.

The TCR was taken from a man younger than 35 in good health. Sample: blood. The rearrangement joins TRBV4-3 to TRBJ1-2; 9 nucleotides line up with TRBD1. The CDR3 DNA reads TGCGCCAGCAGCCAAGAACGTGGGACAGGGAGATCCTATGGCTACACCTTC. Its translation is CASSQERGTGRSYGYTF.